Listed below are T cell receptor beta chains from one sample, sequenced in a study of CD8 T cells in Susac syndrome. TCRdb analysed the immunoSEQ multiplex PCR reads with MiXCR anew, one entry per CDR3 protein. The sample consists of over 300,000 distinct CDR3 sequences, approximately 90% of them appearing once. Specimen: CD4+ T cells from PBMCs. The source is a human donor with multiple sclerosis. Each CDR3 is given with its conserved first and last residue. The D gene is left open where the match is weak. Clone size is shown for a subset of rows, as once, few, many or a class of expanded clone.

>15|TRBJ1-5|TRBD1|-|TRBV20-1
TGCAGTGCTAGACCCTCGGACAGGCCCGATCAGCCCCAGCATTTT
CSARPSDRPDQPQHF
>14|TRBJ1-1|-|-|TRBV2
TGTGCCAGCAGGGGTTCAAGACAGGACACTGAAGCTTTCTTT
CASRGSRQDTEAFF
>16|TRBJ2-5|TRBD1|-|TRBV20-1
TGCAGTGCCTCTAGGTCCTCCCGGGACAGCAAAGAGACCCAGTACTTC
CSASRSSRDSKETQYF
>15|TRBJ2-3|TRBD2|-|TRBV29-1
TGCAGCGTGGGGACTAGCGGGGGTGGCACAGATACGCAGTATTTT
CSVGTSGGGTDTQYF
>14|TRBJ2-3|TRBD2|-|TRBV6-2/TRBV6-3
TGTGCCAGCATAAGTGATAGCGGGGCAGATACGCAGTATTTT
CASISDSGADTQYF
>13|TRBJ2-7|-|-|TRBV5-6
TGTGCCAGCAGCTTATACAGCTCCTACGAGCAGTACTTC
CASSLYSSYEQYF
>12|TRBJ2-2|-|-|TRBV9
TGTGCCAGCAGCGTATCGGCCGGGGAGCTGTTTTTT
CASSVSAGELFF
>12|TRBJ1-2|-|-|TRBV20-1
TGCAGTGCCCTTGACAGCGACTATGGCTACACCTTC
CSALDSDYGYTF
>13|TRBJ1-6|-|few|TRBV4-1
TGCGCTATGCACGGGCAGGGAGATCGGCCCCTCCACTTT
CAMHGQGDRPLHF
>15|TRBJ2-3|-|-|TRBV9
TGTGCCAGCAGCCCTAGGGGGGCTCTTGTAGATACGCAGTATTTT
CASSPRGALVDTQYF
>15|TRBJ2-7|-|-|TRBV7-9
TGTGCCAGCAGCTTAGGGGGGGCGGCCTCCTACGAGCAGTACTTC
CASSLGGAASYEQYF
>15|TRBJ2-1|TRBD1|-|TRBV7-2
TGTGCCAGCAGTTTCCGGGACAGGGGGTACAATGAGCAGTTCTTC
CASSFRDRGYNEQFF
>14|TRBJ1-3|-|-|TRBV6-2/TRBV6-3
TGTGCCAGCAGAACACACGGAGGAGGAAACACCATATATTTT
CASRTHGGGNTIYF
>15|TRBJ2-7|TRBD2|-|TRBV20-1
TGCAGTGCTAGTGCCCCAGCGGGAGTCGACCACGAGCAGTACTTC
CSASAPAGVDHEQYF
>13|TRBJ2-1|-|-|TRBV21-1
TGTGCCAGCAGCGGGTCCGGTAGCAATGAGCAGTTCTTC
CASSGSGSNEQFF
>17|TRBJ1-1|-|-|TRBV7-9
TGTGCCAGCAGCTTAGCCGGTATGAAGGCACCCAACACTGAAGCTTTCTTT
CASSLAGMKAPNTEAFF
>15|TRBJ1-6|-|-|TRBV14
TGTGCCAGCAGCCAACGGGTTTCCTATAATTCACCCCTCCACTTT
CASSQRVSYNSPLHF
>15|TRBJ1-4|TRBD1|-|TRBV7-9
TGTGCCAGCAGCTTATATCAGGGGGCAGGGGAAAAACTGTTTTTT
CASSLYQGAGEKLFF
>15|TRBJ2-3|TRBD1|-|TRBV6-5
TGTGCCAGCAGCGACAGGGGGTATAGCACAGATACGCAGTATTTT
CASSDRGYSTDTQYF
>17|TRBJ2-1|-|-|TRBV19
-
CASTLGPASGRDNEQFF
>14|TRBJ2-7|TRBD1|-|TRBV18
TGTGCCAGCTCTCCCGACAGGGGGCATTACGAGCAGTACTTC
CASSPDRGHYEQYF
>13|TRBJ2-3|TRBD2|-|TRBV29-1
TGCAGCGTTGGCCTTAGCGGGAGGGCCACGCAGTATTTT
CSVGLSGRATQYF
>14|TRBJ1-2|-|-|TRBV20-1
TGCAGTGCTAGGGGAGGGGGGGGCGACTATGGCTACACCTTC
CSARGGGGDYGYTF
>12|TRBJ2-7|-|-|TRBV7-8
TGTGCCAGCAGCTTTTCGTCCGACGAGCAGTACTTC
CASSFSSDEQYF
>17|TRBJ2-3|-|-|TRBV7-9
TGTGCCAGCAGCTTAGGAGAAGCGCTCCTAGTCACAGATACGCAGTATTTT
CASSLGEALLVTDTQYF
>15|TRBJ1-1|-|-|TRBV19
TGTGCCAGTAGGATCCGCGGGGCCGCGAACACTGAAGCTTTCTTT
CASRIRGAANTEAFF
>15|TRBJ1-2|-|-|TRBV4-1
TGCGCCAGCAGCCAAGACTCATGGGACAATTATGGCTACACCTTC
CASSQDSWDNYGYTF
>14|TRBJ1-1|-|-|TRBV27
TGTGCCAGCAGTCTCTTTAAGGTGAACACTGAAGCTTTCTTT
CASSLFKVNTEAFF
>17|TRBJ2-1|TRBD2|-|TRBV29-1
TGCAGCGTTACCTCCGGTGGGCGGGAGGGTTCCTACAATGAGCAGTTCTTC
CSVTSGGREGSYNEQFF
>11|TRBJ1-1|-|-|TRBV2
TGTGCCGGCACTTTAGTCGGAGGGGCTTTCTTT
CAGTLVGGAFF
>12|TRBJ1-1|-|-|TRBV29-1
TGCAGCGTCCGAGAGGGGAACACTGAAGCTTTCTTT
CSVREGNTEAFF
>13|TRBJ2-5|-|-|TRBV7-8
TGTGCCCAGCAGGGGGGCGCTACAGAGACCCAGTACTTC
CAQQGGATETQYF
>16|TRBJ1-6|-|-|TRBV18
TGTGCCAGCTCCCTCCGAGAGGGACGGACGAATTCACCCCTCCACTTT
CASSLREGRTNSPLHF
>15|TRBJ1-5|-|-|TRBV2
TGTGCCAGCGTCTGGGATATGAACCCTAATCAGCCCCAGCATTTT
CASVWDMNPNQPQHF
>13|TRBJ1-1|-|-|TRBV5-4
TGTGCCAGCAGCTTCGTCCGGAACTCTGAAGCTTTCTTT
CASSFVRNSEAFF
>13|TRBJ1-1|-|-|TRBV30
TGTGCCTGGGGACGGACAGCAATGACTGAAGCTTTCTTT
CAWGRTAMTEAFF
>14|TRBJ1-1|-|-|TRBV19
TGTGCCAGTAAATCGGGGCCAGCGAACACTGAAGCTTTCTTT
CASKSGPANTEAFF
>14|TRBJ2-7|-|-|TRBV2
TGTGCCAGCAGCCTACTTGCGACCTCCTACGAGCAGTACTTC
CASSLLATSYEQYF
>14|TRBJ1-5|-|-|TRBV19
TGTGCCAGTAGTATAGTAAGTACCAATCAGCCCCAGCATTTT
CASSIVSTNQPQHF
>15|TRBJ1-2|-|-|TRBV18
TGTGCCAGCTCACCAGAAGAGCCGCCCGTCTATGGCTACACCTTC
CASSPEEPPVYGYTF
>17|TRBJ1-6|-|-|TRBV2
TGTGCCAGCAGTGAAAAGGGTGGGAGGTCCTATAATTCACCCCTCCACTTT
CASSEKGGRSYNSPLHF
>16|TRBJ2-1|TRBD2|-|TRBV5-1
TGCGCCAGCAGCTTGGTGCGGGCGGGAGGGCACAATGAGCAGTTCTTC
CASSLVRAGGHNEQFF
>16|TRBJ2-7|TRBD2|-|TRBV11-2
TGTGCCAGCAGCCCGCCAGCGGGAGGAGTAGTGTACGAGCAGTACTTC
CASSPPAGGVVYEQYF
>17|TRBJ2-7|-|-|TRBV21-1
TGTGCCAGCAGCAAAGGGAGAGAAACAGGGTCTTGGTACGAGCAGTACTTC
CASSKGRETGSWYEQYF
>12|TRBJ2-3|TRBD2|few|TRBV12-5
TGTGCTAGCGGGGGGGCCGCAGATACGCAGTATTTT
CASGGAADTQYF
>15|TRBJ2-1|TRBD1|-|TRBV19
TGTGCCAGTAGCACAGGGGGCGTCAATATCAATGAGCAGTTCTTC
CASSTGGVNINEQFF
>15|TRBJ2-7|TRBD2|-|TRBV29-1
TGCAGCGTTGAAGGGGCTAGCGGGAGGGCCTACGAGCAGTACTTC
CSVEGASGRAYEQYF
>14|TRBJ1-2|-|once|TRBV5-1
TGCGCCAGCAGCGAGGGACGGTATCCCTATGGCTACACCTTC
CASSEGRYPYGYTF
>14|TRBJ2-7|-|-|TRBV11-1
TGTGCCAGCAGCCCAAAATCAAGGAGTAGCGAGCAGTACTTC
CASSPKSRSSEQYF
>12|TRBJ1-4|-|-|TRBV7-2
TGTGCCAGCAGCTTCCCAGCCCGAAGACTGTTTTTT
CASSFPARRLFF
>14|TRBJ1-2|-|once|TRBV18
TGTGCCAGCTCACAGGGGCGTATTGACTATGGCTACACCTTC
CASSQGRIDYGYTF
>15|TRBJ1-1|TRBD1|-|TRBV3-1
TGTGCCAGCAGCCAAGGGGGACAGGGGCGGACTGAAGCTTTCTTT
CASSQGGQGRTEAFF
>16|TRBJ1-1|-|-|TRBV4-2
TGTGCCAGCAGCCATATATCACCTGTGGGCGGCGCTGAAGCTTTCTTT
CASSHISPVGGAEAFF
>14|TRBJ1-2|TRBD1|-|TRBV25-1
TGTGCCAGCAGTGGGGGACAGGCCTCCTATGGCTACACCTTC
CASSGGQASYGYTF
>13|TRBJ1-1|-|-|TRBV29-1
TGCAGCGTTTCCACGTCTTTGAACACTGAAGCTTTCTTT
CSVSTSLNTEAFF